Included here is one TCR beta chain sequence, with context. No antigen is known for it. CD4+ T cells from unexposed donors were obtained before the COVID-19 pandemic (2011-2018). CD4+ T cells were isolated from the cells after 10 days of culture. Repertoires were generated with immunoSEQ multiplex PCR, while TCRdb's copy carries only in-frame clones and drops some. The table includes about 25,000 clones, 76% detected once. These data belong to a study of CD4 T cells in relation to SARS-CoV-2 and coronaviruses. The TCR sequence derives from a human donor in good health. Sequencing was carried out using CD4+ T cells from PBMCs, cultured in vitro.

Here the CDR3 reads CASSPGLAGTVETQYF. Written as DNA, the CDR3 is TGTGCCAGCAGCCCGGGACTAGCGGGGACTGTGGAGACCCAGTACTTC. The chain combines TRBV3-1 (or the pseudogene TRBV3-2) with TRBJ2-5; 13 nucleotides match TRBD2. V lost 4 bases to trimming and J lost 5 bases; unmatched junction nucleotides: 7. CDR3 length: 16 amino acids. The germline CDR1 and CDR2 sequences are LGHDT and YNNKEL (reference sequence).